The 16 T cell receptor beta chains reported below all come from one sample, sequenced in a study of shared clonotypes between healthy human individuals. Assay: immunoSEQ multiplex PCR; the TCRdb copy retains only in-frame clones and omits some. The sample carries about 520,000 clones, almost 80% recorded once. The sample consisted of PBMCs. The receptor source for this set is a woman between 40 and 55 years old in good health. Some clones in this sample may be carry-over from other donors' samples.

CDR3 DNA sequence: TGTGCCATCAGTGAGTCGGTAGGCAGGGGGAACACTGAAGCTTTCTTT. Residues: CAISESVGRGNTEAFF. The chain links TRBV10-3 to TRBJ1-1, with D tentatively TRBD1 (6 bases). The V and J ends lost 0 bases and 1 base respectively, with 12 bases between them. The CDR3 runs to 16 residues. CDR1 is ENHRY and CDR2 is SYGVKD in the germline V gene.

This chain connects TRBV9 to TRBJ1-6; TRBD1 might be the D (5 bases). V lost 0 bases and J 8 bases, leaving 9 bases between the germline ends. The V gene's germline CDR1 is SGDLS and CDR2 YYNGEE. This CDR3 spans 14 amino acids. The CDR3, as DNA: TGTGCCAGCAGCGTAGGGGGCATAGATTCACCCCTCCACTTT. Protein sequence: CASSVGGIDSPLHF.

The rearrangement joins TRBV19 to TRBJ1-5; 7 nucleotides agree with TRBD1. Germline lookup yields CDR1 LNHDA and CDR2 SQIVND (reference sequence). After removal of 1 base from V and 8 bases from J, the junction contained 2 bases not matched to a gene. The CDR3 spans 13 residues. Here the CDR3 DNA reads TGTGCCAGTAGTATAGGACAGGGCAAGCCCCAGCATTTT. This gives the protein CASSIGQGKPQHF.

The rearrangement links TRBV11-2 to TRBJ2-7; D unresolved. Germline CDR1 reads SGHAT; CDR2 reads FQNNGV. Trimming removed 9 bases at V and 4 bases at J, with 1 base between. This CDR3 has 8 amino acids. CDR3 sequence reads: CASYEQYF. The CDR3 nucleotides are TGTGCCAGTTACGAGCAGTACTTC.

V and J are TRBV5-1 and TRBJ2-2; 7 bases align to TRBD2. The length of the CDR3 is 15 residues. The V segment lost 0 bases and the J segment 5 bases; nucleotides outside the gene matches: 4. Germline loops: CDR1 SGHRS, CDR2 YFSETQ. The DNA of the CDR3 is TGCGCCAGCAGCTTGGTCGGAGCGGGGACCGGGGAGCTGTTTTTT. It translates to CASSLVGAGTGELFF.

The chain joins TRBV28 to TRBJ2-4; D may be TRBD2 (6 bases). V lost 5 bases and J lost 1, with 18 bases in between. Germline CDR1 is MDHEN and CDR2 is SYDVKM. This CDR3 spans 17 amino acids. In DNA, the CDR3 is TGTGCCAGCAGTCCCCGTTACGAGGGAGGCGCCAAAAACATTCAGTACTTC. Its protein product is CASSPRYEGGAKNIQYF.

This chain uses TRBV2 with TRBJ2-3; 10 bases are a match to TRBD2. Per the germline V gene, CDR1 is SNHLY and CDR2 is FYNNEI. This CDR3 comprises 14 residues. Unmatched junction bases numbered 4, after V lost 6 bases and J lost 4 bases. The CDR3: CASSASGRADTQYF. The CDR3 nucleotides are TGTGCCAGCAGCGCCAGCGGGAGGGCAGATACGCAGTATTTT.

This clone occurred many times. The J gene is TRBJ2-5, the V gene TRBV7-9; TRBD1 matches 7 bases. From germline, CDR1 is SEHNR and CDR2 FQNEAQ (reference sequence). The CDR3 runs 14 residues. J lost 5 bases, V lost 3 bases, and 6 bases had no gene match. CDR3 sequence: CASSFGTAPETQYF. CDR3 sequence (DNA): TGTGCCAGCAGCTTTGGGACAGCGCCCGAGACCCAGTACTTC.

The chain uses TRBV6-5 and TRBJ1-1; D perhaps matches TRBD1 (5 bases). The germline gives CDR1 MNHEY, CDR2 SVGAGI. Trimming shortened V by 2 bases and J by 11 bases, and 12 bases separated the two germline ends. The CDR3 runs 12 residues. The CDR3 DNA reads TGTGCCAGCAGTTACCGGAGGGGACGGGCTTTCTTT. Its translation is CASSYRRGRAFF.

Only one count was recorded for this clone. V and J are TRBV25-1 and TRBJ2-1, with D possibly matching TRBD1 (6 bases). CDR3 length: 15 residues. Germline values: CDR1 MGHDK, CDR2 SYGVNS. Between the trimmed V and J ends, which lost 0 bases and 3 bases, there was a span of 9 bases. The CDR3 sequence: CASSEYLGGYNEQFF. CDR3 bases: TGTGCCAGCAGTGAATATCTAGGGGGCTACAATGAGCAGTTCTTC.

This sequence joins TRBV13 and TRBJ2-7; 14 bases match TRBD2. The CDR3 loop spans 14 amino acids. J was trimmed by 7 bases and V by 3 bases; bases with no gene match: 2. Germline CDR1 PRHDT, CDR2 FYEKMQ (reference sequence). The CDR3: CASSFGTSGSEQYF. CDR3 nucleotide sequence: TGTGCCAGCAGCTTTGGGACTAGCGGGAGTGAGCAGTACTTC.

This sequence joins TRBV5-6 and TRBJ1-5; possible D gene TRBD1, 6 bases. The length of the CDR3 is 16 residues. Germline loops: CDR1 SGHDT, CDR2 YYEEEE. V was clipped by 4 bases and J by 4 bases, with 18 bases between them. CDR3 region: CASSRPSQGPNQPQHF. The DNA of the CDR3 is TGTGCCAGCAGCCGACCCTCACAGGGACCTAATCAGCCCCAGCATTTT.

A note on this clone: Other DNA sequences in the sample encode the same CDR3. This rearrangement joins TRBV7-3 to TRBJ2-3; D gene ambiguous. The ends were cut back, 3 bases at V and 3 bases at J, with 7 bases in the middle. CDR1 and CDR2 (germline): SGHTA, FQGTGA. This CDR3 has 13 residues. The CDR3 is CASSFKGTDTQYF. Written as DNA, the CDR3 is TGTGCCAGCAGCTTTAAGGGAACAGATACGCAGTATTTT.

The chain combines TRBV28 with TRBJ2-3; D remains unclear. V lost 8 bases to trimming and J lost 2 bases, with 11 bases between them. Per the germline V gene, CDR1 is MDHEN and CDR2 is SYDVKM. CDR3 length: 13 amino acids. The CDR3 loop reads CASSGFYTDTQYF. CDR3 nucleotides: TGTGCCAGCTCTGGATTTTACACAGATACGCAGTATTTT. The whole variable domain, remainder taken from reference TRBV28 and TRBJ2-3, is DVKVTQSSRYLVKRTGEKVFLECVQDMDHENMFWYRQDPGLGLRLIYFSYDVKMKEKGDIPEGYSVSREKKERFSLILESASTNQTSMYLCASSGFYTDTQYFGPGTRLTVL.

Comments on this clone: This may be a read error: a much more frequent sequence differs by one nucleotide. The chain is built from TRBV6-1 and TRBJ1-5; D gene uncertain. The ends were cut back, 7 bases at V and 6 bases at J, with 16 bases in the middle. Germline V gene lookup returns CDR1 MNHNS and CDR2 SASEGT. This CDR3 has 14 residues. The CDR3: CASTLPTYSQPQHF. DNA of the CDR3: TGTGCCAGCACCCTCCCGACCTACAGTCAGCCCCAGCATTTT.

This CDR3 reads CASSLGQANEAFF. The CDR3 coding sequence is TGTGCCAGCAGCTTAGGGCAGGCAAATGAAGCTTTCTTT. J is TRBJ1-1 and V is TRBV7-3, with no clear D. The CDR3 sequence is 13 residues long. CDR1 and CDR2 from the germline V gene are SGHTA and FQGTGA. V shed 2 bases and J shed 7 bases, with 11 bases lying between them.